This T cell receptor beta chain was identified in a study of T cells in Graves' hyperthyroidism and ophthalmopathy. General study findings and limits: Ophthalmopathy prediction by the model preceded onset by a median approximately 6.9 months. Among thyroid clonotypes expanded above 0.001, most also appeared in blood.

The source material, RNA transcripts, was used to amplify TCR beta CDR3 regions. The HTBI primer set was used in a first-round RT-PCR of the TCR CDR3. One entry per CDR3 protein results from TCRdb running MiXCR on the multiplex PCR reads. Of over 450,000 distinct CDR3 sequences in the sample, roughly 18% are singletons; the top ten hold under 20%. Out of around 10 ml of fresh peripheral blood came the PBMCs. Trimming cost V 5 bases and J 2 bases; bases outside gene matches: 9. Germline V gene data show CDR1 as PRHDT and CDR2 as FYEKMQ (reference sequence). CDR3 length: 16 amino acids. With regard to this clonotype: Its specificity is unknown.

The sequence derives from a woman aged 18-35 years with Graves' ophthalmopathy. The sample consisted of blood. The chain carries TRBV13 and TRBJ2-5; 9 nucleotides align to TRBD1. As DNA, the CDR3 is TGTGCCAGCAGCCCCTCGGCGGGACAGGGTCAAGAGACCCAGTACTTC. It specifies CASSPSAGQGQETQYF.